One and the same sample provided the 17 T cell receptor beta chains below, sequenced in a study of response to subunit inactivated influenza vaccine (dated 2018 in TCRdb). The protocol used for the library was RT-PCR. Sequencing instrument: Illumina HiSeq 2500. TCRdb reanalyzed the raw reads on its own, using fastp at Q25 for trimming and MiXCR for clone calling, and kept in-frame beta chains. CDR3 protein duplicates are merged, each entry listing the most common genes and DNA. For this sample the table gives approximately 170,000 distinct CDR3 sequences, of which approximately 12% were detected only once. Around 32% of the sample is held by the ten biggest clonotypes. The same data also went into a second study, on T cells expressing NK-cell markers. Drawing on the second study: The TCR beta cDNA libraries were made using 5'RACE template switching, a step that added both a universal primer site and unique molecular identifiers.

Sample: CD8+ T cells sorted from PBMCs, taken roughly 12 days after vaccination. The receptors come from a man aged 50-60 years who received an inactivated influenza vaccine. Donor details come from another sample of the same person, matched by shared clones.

The CDR3 DNA reads as TGTGCCAGCAGCTTACGTTCGCTAGCGGGAGAGGAGCAGTACTTC. Translated: CASSLRSLAGEEQYF. V gene TRBV13 combines with J gene TRBJ2-7, with 10 bases that match TRBD2. V dropped 2 bases and J dropped 7; count of bases not matched to a gene: 8. Germline lookup yields CDR1 PRHDT and CDR2 FYEKMQ (reference sequence). The CDR3 contains 15 residues. Together with reference TRBV13 and TRBJ2-7, the CDR3 gives the full variable domain: AAGVIQSPRHLIKEKRETATLKCYPIPRHDTVYWYQQGPGQDPQFLISFYEKMQSDKGSIPDRFSAQQFSDYHSELNMSSLELGDSALYFCASSLRSLAGEEQYFGPGTRLTVT.

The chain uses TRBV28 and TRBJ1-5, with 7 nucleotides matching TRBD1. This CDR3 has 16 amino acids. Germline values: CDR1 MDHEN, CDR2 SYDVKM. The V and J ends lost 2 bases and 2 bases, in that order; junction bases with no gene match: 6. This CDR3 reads CASSLLQGSRNQPQHF. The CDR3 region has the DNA TGTGCCAGCAGTTTACTACAGGGGTCCCGCAATCAGCCCCAGCATTTT.

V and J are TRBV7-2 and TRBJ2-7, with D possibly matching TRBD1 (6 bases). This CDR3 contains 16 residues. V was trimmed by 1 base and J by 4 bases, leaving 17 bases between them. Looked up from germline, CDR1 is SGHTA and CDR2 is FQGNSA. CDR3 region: CASSLGMVGAIYEQYF. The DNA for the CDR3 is TGTGCCAGCAGCTTAGGGATGGTGGGGGCCATATACGAGCAGTACTTC.

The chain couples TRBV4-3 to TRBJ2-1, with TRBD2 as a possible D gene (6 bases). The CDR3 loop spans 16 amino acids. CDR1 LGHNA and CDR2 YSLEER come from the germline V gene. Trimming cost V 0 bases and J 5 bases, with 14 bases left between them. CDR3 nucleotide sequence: TGCGCCAGCAGCCAAGAACGCGGGGCCGGCCACAATGAGCAGTTCTTC. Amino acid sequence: CASSQERGAGHNEQFF.

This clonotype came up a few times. CDR3 residues: CASSEGAANYGYTF. The CDR3 DNA is TGTGCCAGCAGTGAAGGGGCGGCTAACTATGGCTACACCTTC. The gene calls are TRBV2 and TRBJ1-2; D gene ambiguous. V was cut by 1 base and J by 0 bases, with 6 bases left in between. The CDR3 has 14 residues. CDR1 and CDR2 (germline): SNHLY, FYNNEI.

This CDR3 reads CASSMVAGGRDYEQYF. CDR3 coding DNA: TGTGCCAGTAGTATGGTGGCCGGGGGAAGGGATTACGAGCAGTACTTC. The chain joins TRBV19 to TRBJ2-7; possibly TRBD2 for D (6 bases). Germline V lookup: CDR1 LNHDA, CDR2 SQIVND (reference sequence). The ends were cut back, 3 bases at V and 4 bases at J, with 19 bases in the middle. The CDR3 is 16 amino acids.

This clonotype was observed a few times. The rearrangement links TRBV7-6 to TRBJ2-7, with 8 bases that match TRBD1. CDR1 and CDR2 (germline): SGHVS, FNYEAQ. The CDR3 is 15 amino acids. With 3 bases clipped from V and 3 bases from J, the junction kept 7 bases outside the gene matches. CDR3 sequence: CASSFPGQANYEQYF. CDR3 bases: TGTGCCAGCAGCTTCCCGGGACAGGCAAACTACGAGCAGTACTTC.

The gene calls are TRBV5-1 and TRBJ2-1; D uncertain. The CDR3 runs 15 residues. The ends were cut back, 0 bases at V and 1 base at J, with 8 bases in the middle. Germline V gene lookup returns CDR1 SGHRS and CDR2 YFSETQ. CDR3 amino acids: CASSLGGTSYNEQFF. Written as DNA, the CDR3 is TGCGCCAGCAGCTTGGGAGGTACTTCCTACAATGAGCAGTTCTTC.

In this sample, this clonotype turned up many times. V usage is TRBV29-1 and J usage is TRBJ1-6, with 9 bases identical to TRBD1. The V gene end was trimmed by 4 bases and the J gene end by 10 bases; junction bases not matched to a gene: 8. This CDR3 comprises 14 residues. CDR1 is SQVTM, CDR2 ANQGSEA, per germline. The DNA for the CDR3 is TGCAGCGTTGTGACAGGGGGAGAAGGATCACCCCTCCACTTT. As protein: CSVVTGGEGSPLHF. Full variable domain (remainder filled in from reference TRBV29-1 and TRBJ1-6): SAVISQKPSRDICQRGTSLTIQCQVDSQVTMMFWYRQQPGQSLTLIATANQGSEATYESGFVIDKFPISRPNLTFSTLTVSNMSPEDSSIYLCSVVTGGEGSPLHFGNGTRLTVT.

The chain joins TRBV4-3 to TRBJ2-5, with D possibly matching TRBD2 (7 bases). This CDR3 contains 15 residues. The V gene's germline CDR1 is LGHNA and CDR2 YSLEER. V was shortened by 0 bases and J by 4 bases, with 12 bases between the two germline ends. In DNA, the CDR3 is TGCGCCAGCAGCCAAGATCCCGGGGGGCCAGAGACCCAGTACTTC. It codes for CASSQDPGGPETQYF.

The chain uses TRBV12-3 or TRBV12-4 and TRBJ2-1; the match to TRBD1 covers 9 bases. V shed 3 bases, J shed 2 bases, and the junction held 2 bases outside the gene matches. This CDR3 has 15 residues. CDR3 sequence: CASSLDRGTYNEQFF. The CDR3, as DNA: TGTGCCAGCAGTTTGGACAGGGGAACCTACAATGAGCAGTTCTTC.

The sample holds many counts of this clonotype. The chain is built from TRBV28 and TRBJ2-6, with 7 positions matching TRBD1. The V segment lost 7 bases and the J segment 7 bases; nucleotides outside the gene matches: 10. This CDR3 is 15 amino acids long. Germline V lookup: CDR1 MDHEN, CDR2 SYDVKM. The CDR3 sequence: CASTADRKGANVLTF. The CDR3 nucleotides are TGTGCCAGCACCGCGGACAGGAAGGGCGCCAACGTCCTGACTTTC.

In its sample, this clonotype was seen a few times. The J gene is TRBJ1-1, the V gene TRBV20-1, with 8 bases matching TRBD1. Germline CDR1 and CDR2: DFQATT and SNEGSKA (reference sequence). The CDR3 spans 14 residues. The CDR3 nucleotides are TGCAGCGCTCCTTCGGACAGGGCACCTTGGGGAGCTTTCTTT. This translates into CSAPSDRAPWGAFF.

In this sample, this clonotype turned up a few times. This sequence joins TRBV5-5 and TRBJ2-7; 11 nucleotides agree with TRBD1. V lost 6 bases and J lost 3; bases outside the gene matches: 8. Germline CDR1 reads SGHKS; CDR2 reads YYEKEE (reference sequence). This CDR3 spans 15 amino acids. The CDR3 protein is CASTELGTGGYEQYF. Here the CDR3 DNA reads TGTGCCAGCACCGAACTAGGGACAGGGGGCTACGAGCAGTACTTC. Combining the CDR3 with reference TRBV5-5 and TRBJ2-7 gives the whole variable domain DAGVTQSPTHLIKTRGQQVTLRCSPISGHKSVSWYQQVLGQGPQFIFQYYEKEERGRGNFPDRFSARQFPNYSSELNVNALLLGDSALYLCASTELGTGGYEQYFGPGTRLTVT.

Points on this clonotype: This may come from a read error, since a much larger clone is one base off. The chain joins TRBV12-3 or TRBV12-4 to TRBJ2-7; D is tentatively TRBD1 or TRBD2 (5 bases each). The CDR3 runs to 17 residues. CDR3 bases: TGTGACAGCAGTCAGCGGACAAGAACCTCGAGGTCCTACGAGCAGTACTTC. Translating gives CDSSQRTRTSRSYEQYF.

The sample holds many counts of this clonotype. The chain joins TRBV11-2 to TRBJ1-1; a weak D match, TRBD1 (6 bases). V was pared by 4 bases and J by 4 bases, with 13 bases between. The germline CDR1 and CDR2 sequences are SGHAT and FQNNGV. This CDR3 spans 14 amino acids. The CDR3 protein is CASSSEQGLTEAFF. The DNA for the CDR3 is TGTGCCAGCAGCTCGGAACAGGGACTCACTGAAGCTTTCTTT.

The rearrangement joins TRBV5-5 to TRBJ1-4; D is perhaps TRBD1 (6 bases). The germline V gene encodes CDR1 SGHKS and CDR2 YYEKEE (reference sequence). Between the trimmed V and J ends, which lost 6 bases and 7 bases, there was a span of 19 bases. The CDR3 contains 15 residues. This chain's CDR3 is CASTLRAGVSEKLFF. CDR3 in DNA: TGTGCCAGCACCCTTCGGGCAGGGGTATCTGAAAAACTGTTTTTT.